A single sample is the source of the 7 T cell receptor beta chains below, sequenced in a study of PD-1 blockade in classical Hodgkin lymphoma. Produced via immunoSEQ multiplex PCR; TCRdb's table is partial and in-frame only. The sample carries about 97,000 clones, approximately 80% recorded once. Every patient relapsed after autologous stem cell transplantation, and brentuximab vedotin exposure varied. Sequenced material: peripheral blood mononuclear cells (PBMCs), taken at baseline. Receptors were obtained from a human donor with classical Hodgkin lymphoma.

The chain combines TRBV13 with TRBJ2-3; 9 bases are shared with TRBD1. The junction had 4 bases not matched to a gene; V was cut back by 3 bases and J by 3 bases. The V gene's germline CDR1 is PRHDT and CDR2 FYEKMQ (reference sequence). The CDR3 loop spans 15 amino acids. The CDR3 region is CASSLGQGLTDTQYF. The DNA of the CDR3 is TGTGCCAGCAGCTTGGGACAGGGATTGACAGATACGCAGTATTTT.

The V and J genes are TRBV5-1 and TRBJ2-3; D uncertain. Germline lookup yields CDR1 SGHRS and CDR2 YFSETQ. The V gene lost 0 bases and the J gene lost 1 base, with 6 bases spanning the gap. The CDR3 runs 14 residues. The CDR3 DNA is TGCGCCAGCAGCTTGGGATCAGGCACAGATACGCAGTATTTT. Translation: CASSLGSGTDTQYF.

This clone was detected only a few times. This sequence joins TRBV5-1 and TRBJ2-1; perhaps TRBD2 as D (5 bases). The germline V and J ends were trimmed by 0 bases and 10 bases, with 14 bases remaining between them. The germline gives CDR1 SGHRS, CDR2 YFSETQ. CDR3 length equals 14 residues. CDR3 region: CASSLVSEGGEQFF. CDR3 nucleotide sequence: TGCGCCAGCAGCTTGGTATCCGAGGGTGGCGAGCAGTTCTTC.

The gene calls are TRBV7-8 and TRBJ1-1; a weak D match, TRBD1 (5 bases). Germline V gene data show CDR1 as SGHVS and CDR2 as FQNEAQ. V was cut by 3 bases and J by 2 bases, with 16 bases left in between. CDR3 size: 16 residues. CDR3 in amino acids: CASSFPRQSPNTEAFF. CDR3 coding DNA: TGTGCCAGCAGCTTCCCCCGACAGTCCCCCAACACTGAAGCTTTCTTT. Full variable domain (outside the CDR3, taken from reference TRBV7-8 and TRBJ1-1): GAGVSQSPRYKVAKRGQDVALRCDPISGHVSLFWYQQALGQGPEFLTYFQNEAQLDKSGLPSDRFFAERPEGSVSTLKIQRTQQEDSAVYLCASSFPRQSPNTEAFFGQGTRLTVV.

The V and J genes are TRBV23-1 and TRBJ1-2; D may be TRBD1 (6 bases). TRBV23-1 falls under the ORF class, with uncertain function. Trimming shortened V by 3 bases and J by 7 bases, and 15 bases separated the two germline ends. The CDR3 totals 14 residues. The CDR3 DNA reads TGCGCCAGCAGTCACTATAGGGGGGTAGCTGGCTACACCTTC. Its translation is CASSHYRGVAGYTF.

This clone was seen just once. This chain connects TRBV5-1 to TRBJ2-7, with a possible D match to TRBD1 (6 bases). The CDR3 sequence is 16 residues long. In germline, CDR1 is SGHRS, CDR2 YFSETQ. V lost 4 bases and J lost 2, with 19 bases in between. The CDR3: CASSPATGTYTYEQYF. In DNA, the CDR3 is TGCGCCAGCAGCCCGGCGACCGGGACATACACCTACGAGCAGTACTTC.

V usage is TRBV18 and J usage is TRBJ2-7; TRBD1 matches at 7 bases. Unmatched junction bases numbered 9, after V lost 1 base and J lost 6 bases. The length of the CDR3 is 15 residues. CDR1 KGHSH and CDR2 LQKENI come from the germline V gene. The CDR3 region is CASSPLGTVGGEQYF. Here the CDR3 DNA reads TGTGCCAGCTCACCACTTGGGACAGTAGGAGGCGAGCAGTACTTC.